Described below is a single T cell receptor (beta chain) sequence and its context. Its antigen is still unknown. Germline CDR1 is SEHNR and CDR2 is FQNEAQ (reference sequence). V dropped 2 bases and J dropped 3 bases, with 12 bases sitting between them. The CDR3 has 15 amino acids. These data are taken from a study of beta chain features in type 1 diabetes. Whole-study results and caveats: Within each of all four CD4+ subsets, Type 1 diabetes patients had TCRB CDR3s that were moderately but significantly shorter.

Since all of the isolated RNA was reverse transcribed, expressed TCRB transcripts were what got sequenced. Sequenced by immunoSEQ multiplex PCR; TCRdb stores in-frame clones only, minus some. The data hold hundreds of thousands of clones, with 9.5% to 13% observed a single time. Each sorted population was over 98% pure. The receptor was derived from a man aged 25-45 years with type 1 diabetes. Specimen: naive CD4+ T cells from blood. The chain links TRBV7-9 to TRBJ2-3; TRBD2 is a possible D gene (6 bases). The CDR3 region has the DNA TGTGCCAGCAGCTTACATTTTGGGGGGACAGATACGCAGTATTTT. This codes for CASSLHFGGTDTQYF.